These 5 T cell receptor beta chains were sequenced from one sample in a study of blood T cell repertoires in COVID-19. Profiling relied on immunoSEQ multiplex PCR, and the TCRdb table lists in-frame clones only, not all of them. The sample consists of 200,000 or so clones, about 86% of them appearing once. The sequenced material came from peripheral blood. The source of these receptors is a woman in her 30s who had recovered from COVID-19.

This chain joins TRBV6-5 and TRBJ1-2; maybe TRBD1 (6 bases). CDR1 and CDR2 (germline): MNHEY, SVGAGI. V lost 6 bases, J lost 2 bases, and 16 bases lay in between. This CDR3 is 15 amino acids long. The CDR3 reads CASRQTGRTNYGYTF. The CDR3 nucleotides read TGTGCCAGCAGACAGACAGGCCGCACGAACTATGGCTACACCTTC.

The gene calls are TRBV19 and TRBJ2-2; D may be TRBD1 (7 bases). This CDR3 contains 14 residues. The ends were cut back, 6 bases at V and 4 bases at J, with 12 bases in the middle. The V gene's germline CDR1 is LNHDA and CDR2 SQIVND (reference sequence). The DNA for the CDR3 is TGTGCCAGTAGCCGACAGGGACTCACCGGGGAGCTGTTTTTT. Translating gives CASSRQGLTGELFF.

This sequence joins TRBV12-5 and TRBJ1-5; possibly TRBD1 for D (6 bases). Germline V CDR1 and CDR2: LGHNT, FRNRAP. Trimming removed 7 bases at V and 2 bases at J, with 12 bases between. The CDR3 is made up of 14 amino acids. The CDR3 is CASALGGGNQPQHF. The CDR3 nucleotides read TGTGCTAGTGCCCTAGGGGGGGGCAATCAGCCCCAGCATTTT.

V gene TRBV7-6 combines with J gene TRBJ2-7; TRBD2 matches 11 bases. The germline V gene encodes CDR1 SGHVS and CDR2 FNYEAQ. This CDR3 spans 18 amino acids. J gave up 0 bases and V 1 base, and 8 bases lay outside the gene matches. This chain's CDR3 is CASSLEVSGRASSYEQYF. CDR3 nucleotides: TGTGCCAGCAGCTTAGAGGTTAGCGGGAGGGCGAGCTCCTACGAGCAGTACTTC.

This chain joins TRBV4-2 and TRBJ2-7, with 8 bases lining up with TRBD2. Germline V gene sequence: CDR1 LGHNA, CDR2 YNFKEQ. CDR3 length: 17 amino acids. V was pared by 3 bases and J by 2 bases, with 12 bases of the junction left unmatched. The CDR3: CASSQGGVREAPYEQYF. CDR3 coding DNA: TGTGCCAGCAGCCAGGGCGGGGTGCGGGAGGCCCCCTACGAGCAGTACTTC.